These T cell receptor beta chains were read from a single sample in a study of CD8 T cells in Susac syndrome. One entry per CDR3 protein results from TCRdb running MiXCR on the immunoSEQ multiplex PCR reads. The profile covers a few hundred thousand distinct CDR3 sequences, with 70% to 90% appearing a single time and 0.21% taken by the ten largest. Sequencing was done on a sample of CD8+ T cells from PBMCs. Receptors originate from a human donor with multiple sclerosis. Each CDR3 is given with its conserved first and last residue. A D gene is named only where the DNA matches it firmly. Size is omitted from some rows. Given values are once, few, many or a class for expanded clones.

v_call	j_call	d_call	clone_size	cdr3_nt	cdr3_aa
TRBV2	TRBJ2-1	TRBD2	-	TGTGCCAGCAGTGATTACGGGAGGGAGGCTGAGCAGTTCTTC	CASSDYGREAEQFF
TRBV6-2/TRBV6-3	TRBJ1-4	-	-	TGTGCCAGCAGCCCCACAACTAATGAAAAACTGTTTTTT	CASSPTTNEKLFF
TRBV15	TRBJ2-1	TRBD2	-	TGTGCCACCAGCCCTAGCGGTTACGCCTACAATGAGCAGTTCTTC	CATSPSGYAYNEQFF
TRBV4-3	TRBJ2-5	-	-	TGCGCCAGCAGCCAAGAAATGACGGACCAAGAGACCCAGTACTTC	CASSQEMTDQETQYF
TRBV27	TRBJ2-7	-	-	TGTGCCAGCAGTTTATCCACGGGTAAAACCTACGAGCAGTACTTC	CASSLSTGKTYEQYF
TRBV28	TRBJ1-3	-	once	TGTGCCAGCAGCTATACAGCCTACTCTGGAAACACCATATATTTT	CASSYTAYSGNTIYF
TRBV27	TRBJ2-3	TRBD2	once	TGTGCCAGCAGTTTCGGTATAGGGCAGGGCCTGACTAGCGGGAGAATTTGGGATACGCAGTATTTT	CASSFGIGQGLTSGRIWDTQYF
TRBV4-1	TRBJ2-7	TRBD2	-	TGCGCCAGCAGCCAAGCAGTGCTAGCGGGAGTCTACGAGCAGTACTTC	CASSQAVLAGVYEQYF
TRBV25-1	TRBJ1-1	-	-	TGTGCCAGCAGTGAACTGACGGGGACTGAAGCTTTCTTT	CASSELTGTEAFF
TRBV29-1	TRBJ2-6	-	-	TGCAGCGCGCTGATGGCTGGGGCCAACGTCCTGACTTTC	CSALMAGANVLTF
TRBV12-3/TRBV12-4	TRBJ2-1	TRBD2	-	TGTGCCAGCAGTTTAGGGACTAGCGTTCACAATGAGCAGTTCTTC	CASSLGTSVHNEQFF
TRBV6-2/TRBV6-3	TRBJ1-1	-	-	TGTGCCAGCGTTACCTTGTGGAACACTGAAGCTTTCTTT	CASVTLWNTEAFF
TRBV13	TRBJ2-4	-	-	TGTGCCAGCAGCCCACCGGGACGGCCTGACATTCAGTACTTC	CASSPPGRPDIQYF
TRBV29-1	TRBJ2-1	-	-	TGCAGCGTTGGAGGAAGGGGACGGGCTTCAGGCGAGCAGTTCTTC	CSVGGRGRASGEQFF
TRBV6-5	TRBJ2-1	TRBD2	few	TGTGCCAGCAGTTACCAAAGCGGGAGTCCCTACAATGAGCAGTTCTTC	CASSYQSGSPYNEQFF
TRBV6-2/TRBV6-3	TRBJ2-7	-	-	TGTGCCAGCACTTCCCCGTACAGCGATTACGAGCAGTACTTC	CASTSPYSDYEQYF
TRBV27	TRBJ2-1	TRBD2	-	TGTGCCAGCAGTCCCGGGACTAGCGGGAGTGGTGAGCAGTTCTTC	CASSPGTSGSGEQFF
TRBV19	TRBJ2-7	-	-	TGTGCCAGTAGTATACAGGGTACCTACGAGCAGTACTTC	CASSIQGTYEQYF
TRBV6-5	TRBJ2-5	TRBD2	-	TGTGCCAGCAGTTACTCCTATAGCGGGAGGAATCAAGAGACCCAGTACTTC	CASSYSYSGRNQETQYF
TRBV7-2	TRBJ2-3	-	-	TGTGCCAGCAGCTTCGAGGAGGCACTCTACACAGATACGCAGTATTTT	CASSFEEALYTDTQYF
TRBV3-1	TRBJ2-5	TRBD2	-	TGTGCCAGCAACCATGCCCTAGCGGGAGCTCTGGAGACCCAGTACTTC	CASNHALAGALETQYF
TRBV11-2	TRBJ2-4	-	-	TGTGCCAGCAGCTTACCGGGGGTAGCCAAAAACATTCAGTACTTC	CASSLPGVAKNIQYF
TRBV3-1	TRBJ2-1	TRBD2	-	TGTGCCAGCAGCCAATGGACTAGCGGGAGCGGCTTTAATGAGCAGTTCTTC	CASSQWTSGSGFNEQFF
TRBV7-3	TRBJ2-5	-	-	TGTGCCAGCAGCCCTTCTCGGGTCCGGTTGGCCCAGTACTTC	CASSPSRVRLAQYF
TRBV24-1	TRBJ2-2	TRBD1	-	TGTGCCACCAGTGATTACAGGGGGCCTAACACCGGGGAGCTGTTTTTT	CATSDYRGPNTGELFF
TRBV4-3	TRBJ2-7	-	once	TGCGCCAGCAGCCACCTGACCAAGGGGGTTTACGAGCAGTACTTC	CASSHLTKGVYEQYF
TRBV3-1	TRBJ2-1	TRBD2	-	TGTGCCAGCAGCAGACTAGCGGTTGGGGAAGAGCAGTTCTTC	CASSRLAVGEEQFF
TRBV27	TRBJ2-1	-	-	TGTGCCAGCAGTCGACTCAATGAGCAGTTCTTC	CASSRLNEQFF
TRBV7-9	TRBJ2-1	TRBD2	-	TGTGCCAGCAGCCATAGCGGGAGGAAGGTCTACAATGAGCAGTTCTTC	CASSHSGRKVYNEQFF
TRBV7-9	TRBJ2-2	-	-	TGTGCCAGCAGCAGGGAGCGAATACGAACCGGGGAGCTGTTTTTT	CASSRERIRTGELFF
TRBV28	TRBJ1-5	-	-	TGTGCCAGCAGTCCACGTGGTATACAACAGCCCCAGCATTTT	CASSPRGIQQPQHF
TRBV15	TRBJ2-1	-	-	TGTGCCATAGCGGCCGAACATGACAATGAGCAGTTCTTC	CAIAAEHDNEQFF
TRBV7-9	TRBJ1-1	TRBD1	-	TGTGCCAGCAGTCATACCGGGACAGGGGACGCTGAAGCTTTCTTT	CASSHTGTGDAEAFF
TRBV4-3	TRBJ2-3	-	-	TGCGCCAGCAGCCAAGACAGGGCGAGCACAGATACGCAGTATTTT	CASSQDRASTDTQYF
TRBV12-3/TRBV12-4	TRBJ1-2	-	-	TGTGCCAGCAGTTGGCGACAGATTCATCCCTATGGCTACACCTTC	CASSWRQIHPYGYTF
TRBV4-1	TRBJ2-7	-	-	TGCGCCAGCAGCCAAGCCCCGGGGTCCACCTACGAGCAGTACTTC	CASSQAPGSTYEQYF
TRBV7-9	TRBJ1-4	-	-	TGTGCCAGCAGCTTAGGCCCGGCTTATAATGAAAAACTGTTTTTT	CASSLGPAYNEKLFF
TRBV28	TRBJ1-2	-	-	TGTGCCAGCAGTTGGCCCGGGACGAACTATTGCTACACCTTC	CASSWPGTNYCYTF
TRBV4-3	TRBJ2-1	-	-	TGCGCCAGCAGCCGCACGTACAGTGAGCAGTTCTTC	CASSRTYSEQFF
TRBV28	TRBJ2-7	-	-	TGTGCCAGCAGTTTGGGCCCCCAATCCTACGAGCAGTACTTC	CASSLGPQSYEQYF
TRBV30	TRBJ2-1	TRBD2	-	TGTGCCTGGACTAGCGGGAGTACGAATGAGCAGTTCTTC	CAWTSGSTNEQFF
TRBV10-2	TRBJ2-7	TRBD2	-	TGCGCCAGCGGGACTAGCGGCTCTACCTACGAGCAGTACTTC	CASGTSGSTYEQYF
TRBV7-9	TRBJ2-1	TRBD2	few	TGTGCCAGCAGCTTAGTGGCGAGCGGGAGCTTCACTGAGCAGTTCTTC	CASSLVASGSFTEQFF
TRBV6-1	TRBJ2-7	TRBD1	few	TGTGCCAGCAGCCCCGGGGACAGGGAGTACGAGCAGTACTTC	CASSPGDREYEQYF
TRBV5-6	TRBJ1-2	-	few	TGTGCCAGCAGCTTGTATTGGACCCTTGGACGCTATGGCTACACCTTC	CASSLYWTLGRYGYTF
TRBV12-3/TRBV12-4	TRBJ2-6	-	-	TGTGCCAGCAGTTTACCCGCCCCAGTTTTTGCTGGGGCCAACGTCCTGACTTTC	CASSLPAPVFAGANVLTF
TRBV20-1	TRBJ2-3	-	-	TGCAGTGCTAGGGATATCGGGAGCGACGCAGATACGCAGTATTTT	CSARDIGSDADTQYF
TRBV7-9	TRBJ2-7	-	-	TGTGCCAGCAGCCCCAAACCGGGACATGGGGCCTACGAGCAGTACTTC	CASSPKPGHGAYEQYF
TRBV20-1	TRBJ2-5	-	-	TGCAGTGCTAGAGGGGGGGAGGCCCTGTACTTC	CSARGGEALYF
TRBV29-1	TRBJ2-1	TRBD2	once	TGCAGCGTGTGGGGGGGTAGCTCCTACAATGAGCAGTTCTTC	CSVWGGSSYNEQFF
TRBV4-3	TRBJ2-7	TRBD1	-	TGCGCCAGCAGCCAAGTTGGCAGGGGGTCCTACGAGCAGTACTTC	CASSQVGRGSYEQYF
TRBV10-3	TRBJ2-1	TRBD1	-	TGTGCCATCAGTTCTACAGGGGCCCCCTACAATGAGCAGTTCTTC	CAISSTGAPYNEQFF
TRBV24-1	TRBJ2-1	TRBD2	-	TGTGCCTCCATGGGCGGGAGGGACAATGAGCAGTTCTTC	CASMGGRDNEQFF